Below, 16 T cell receptor beta chains from the same sample are listed, as sequenced in a study of blood T cell repertoires in COVID-19. Sequencing was performed with immunoSEQ multiplex PCR; in TCRdb, only in-frame clones are kept and a portion is missing. The sample includes a few hundred thousand clones, around 89% of them seen just once. The specimen sequenced was PBMCs or T cells enriched from blood (not recorded which). The receptors shown here come from a woman between 40 and 55 years old who had recovered from COVID-19.

The chain is built from TRBV19 and TRBJ1-2; 7 nucleotides match TRBD1. After removal of 6 bases from V and 4 bases from J, the junction contained 14 bases not matched to a gene. The CDR3 is 16 residues long. Germline lookup yields CDR1 LNHDA and CDR2 SQIVND (reference sequence). DNA for the CDR3: TGTGCCAGTAGGGCACTTTCCCGGGACAGCCCCTATGGCTACACCTTC. Its protein is CASRALSRDSPYGYTF.

This rearrangement joins TRBV28 to TRBJ2-7; D unresolved. Deletions cut 6 bases from V and 1 base from J, with 4 bases between. The CDR3 has 11 amino acids. CDR1 MDHEN and CDR2 SYDVKM come from the germline V gene. CDR3 DNA: TGTGCCAGCAGCCATTCCTACGAGCAGTACTTC. Translated: CASSHSYEQYF.

This chain connects TRBV19 to TRBJ1-1; weak D call: TRBD1 (6 bases). The CDR3 spans 14 residues. CDR1 and CDR2 from the germline V gene are LNHDA and SQIVND (reference sequence). Trimming shortened V by 6 bases and J by 0 bases, and 11 bases separated the two germline ends. This chain's CDR3 is CASRPTGVNTEAFF. In nucleotides, the CDR3 is TGTGCCAGTAGACCGACAGGTGTGAACACTGAAGCTTTCTTT.

V is TRBV9 and J is TRBJ1-1; weak D call: TRBD1 (5 bases). Germline values: CDR1 SGDLS, CDR2 YYNGEE. V dropped 3 bases and J dropped 2 bases, with 14 bases sitting between them. This CDR3 region has 15 residues. The CDR3 DNA reads as TGTGCCAGCAGCGCATTGTGGGGGGATAACACTGAAGCTTTCTTT. It is translated as CASSALWGDNTEAFF.

This chain links TRBV2 with TRBJ2-1, with 7 bases fitting TRBD2. This CDR3 is built from 15 residues. Germline values: CDR1 SNHLY, CDR2 FYNNEI. After removal of 4 bases from V and 6 bases from J, the junction contained 9 bases not matched to a gene. CDR3 amino acids: CASSAPGGGSNEQFF. CDR3 bases: TGTGCCAGCAGTGCACCTGGGGGGGGATCCAATGAGCAGTTCTTC.

This chain uses TRBV7-6 with TRBJ2-7; no reliable D call. The germline V gene encodes CDR1 SGHVS and CDR2 FNYEAQ. V lost 1 base and J lost 3, with 25 bases in between. The CDR3 sequence is 19 residues long. CDR3 in amino acids: CASSLGVSPPTGQFYEQYF. CDR3 nucleotide sequence: TGTGCCAGCAGCTTAGGAGTTTCGCCGCCAACTGGGCAATTCTACGAGCAGTACTTC.

The chain combines TRBV30 with TRBJ2-2; a possible D gene is TRBD1 (6 bases). The CDR3 spans 13 residues. Trimming removed 3 bases from V and 9 bases from J, with 14 bases in between. Per germline, CDR1 GTSNPN and CDR2 SVGIG (reference sequence). CDR3 sequence: CAWRTAGARELFF. CDR3 DNA: TGTGCCTGGAGGACCGCAGGGGCCCGGGAGCTGTTTTTT.

The chain joins TRBV12-5 to TRBJ2-1; 10 nucleotides line up with TRBD1. The germline V gene encodes CDR1 LGHNT and CDR2 FRNRAP. J gave up 9 bases and V 6 bases, and 14 bases lay outside the gene matches. The CDR3 has 16 amino acids. This chain's CDR3 is CASGPMPGQGTSEQFF. In nucleotides, the CDR3 is TGTGCTAGTGGGCCAATGCCGGGACAGGGGACGAGTGAGCAGTTCTTC.

V usage is TRBV7-3 and J usage is TRBJ1-5; no definite D call. Trimming left V 0 bases short and J 5 bases short, with 5 bases between. Germline V gene sequence: CDR1 SGHTA, CDR2 FQGTGA. This CDR3 is 13 amino acids long. CDR3 protein: CASSLTSDQPQHF. The CDR3, as DNA: TGTGCCAGCAGCTTAACGAGCGATCAGCCCCAGCATTTT.

V and J are TRBV7-2 and TRBJ1-2; D possibly corresponds to TRBD1 (5 bases). Germline-derived CDR1 and CDR2 are SGHTA and FQGNSA. The CDR3 is 11 residues long. The V gene lost 1 base and the J gene lost 11 bases, with 8 bases spanning the gap. Here the CDR3 DNA reads TGTGCCAGCAGCTTAGGCAGGGCTTACACCTTC. Protein product: CASSLGRAYTF.

This clone showed up just a few times. The chain employs TRBV28 and TRBJ2-1; 8 nucleotides match TRBD2. The V gene end was trimmed by 7 bases and the J gene end by 1 base; junction bases not matched to a gene: 15. The CDR3 is made up of 18 amino acids. Germline V gives CDR1 MDHEN, CDR2 SYDVKM. CDR3 amino acids: CASTPRRAGVLSYNEQFF. For the CDR3, the DNA is TGTGCCAGCACCCCCCGCCGAGCGGGGGTATTATCCTACAATGAGCAGTTCTTC.

The rearrangement joins TRBV6-5 to TRBJ1-1; perhaps TRBD1 as D (5 bases). This CDR3 comprises 15 residues. V lost 0 bases and J 5 bases, leaving 13 bases between the germline ends. CDR1 and CDR2 from the germline V gene are MNHEY and SVGAGI. The CDR3 region has the DNA TGTGCCAGCAGTTACTCGCTGGGAGGGGAGACTGAAGCTTTCTTT. Amino acids: CASSYSLGGETEAFF.

The chain employs TRBV7-2 and TRBJ2-1, with TRBD1 matching 9 bases. Germline loops: CDR1 SGHTA, CDR2 FQGNSA. V lost 5 bases to trimming and J lost 3 bases; unmatched junction nucleotides: 8. This CDR3 has 16 amino acids. The CDR3 sequence: CASSPTGTGIYNEQFF. CDR3 DNA: TGTGCCAGCAGCCCGACCGGGACAGGGATCTACAATGAGCAGTTCTTC.

For the CDR3, the DNA is TGTGCCAGCAAGTCAATAGGGGATCACTATGGCTACACCTTC. Translated: CASKSIGDHYGYTF. V and J are TRBV3-1 (or the pseudogene TRBV3-2) and TRBJ1-2; perhaps TRBD1 as D (5 bases). The V end was cut by 7 bases, the J end by 3 bases, with 15 bases between. The CDR3 totals 14 residues. CDR1 LGHDT and CDR2 YNNKEL come from the germline V gene (reference sequence).

The sample holds a few counts of this clone. V and J are TRBV7-9 and TRBJ1-6, with 8 bases that match TRBD1. Germline V lookup: CDR1 SEHNR, CDR2 FQNEAQ (reference sequence). The CDR3 has 16 residues. With 3 bases clipped from V and 3 bases from J, the junction kept 4 bases outside the gene matches. As DNA, the CDR3 is TGTGCCAGCAGCTTTGACAGGGGACACTATAATTCACCCCTCCACTTT. Translating it yields CASSFDRGHYNSPLHF.

For this clone: An end of the junction differs from the germline gene, which may be a read error. The chain uses TRBV7-7 and TRBJ2-7; 14 nucleotides align to TRBD2. Germline V gene lookup returns CDR1 SSHAT and CDR2 FNYEAQ (reference sequence). This CDR3 has 15 amino acids. The CDR3 bases are TGTGCTAGCAGCCCGGGACTAGCGGGAGTTCACGAGCAGTACTTC. It is translated as CASSPGLAGVHEQYF.